Presented here are 6 T cell receptor beta chains from one specimen sequenced in a study of shared clonotypes between healthy human individuals (dated by TCRdb to the early 2020s). The receptor library was made with the immunoSEQ multiplex PCR assay. TCRdb mirrors the immuneACCESS table, restricted to in-frame sequences. Some clones are absent from its copies; in checked studies, under half trace to an unresolved V gene, and the reason for the others is unknown. This sample is represented by over a million clones; 95% to 99% of them were singletons. The ten largest clones capture approximately 0.44% of the sample. The specimen sequenced was naive CD4+ T cells sorted from blood. The cell subset or site label, read with the paper, signifies: CD45RA+ positively selected. The receptors derive from a man aged 25 to 45 in good health.

The chain is built from TRBV19 and TRBJ2-7, with 9 nucleotides matching TRBD1. V lost 11 bases, J lost 3 bases, and 8 bases stayed unmatched. Germline CDR1 is LNHDA and CDR2 is SQIVND (reference sequence). This CDR3 region has 13 residues. In nucleotides, the CDR3 is TGTGCCGGCCGGACAGGGGTGGTCTACGAGCAGTACTTC. This encodes CAGRTGVVYEQYF.

V is TRBV27 and J is TRBJ2-7; 9 bases are a match to TRBD2. The CDR3 is 15 amino acids. Germline CDR1 and CDR2: MNHEY and SMNVEV (reference sequence). The V segment lost 5 bases and the J segment 2 bases; nucleotides outside the gene matches: 7. The CDR3 region has the DNA TGTGCCAGCAGTAGGACTAGCGTTGGTACCTACGAGCAGTACTTC. This gives the protein CASSRTSVGTYEQYF.

V gene TRBV11-3 combines with J gene TRBJ2-3; D gene unclear. The CDR3 consists of 12 residues. Trimming took 1 base from V and 7 from J, leaving 6 bases between them. Looked up from germline, CDR1 is SGHNT and CDR2 is YENEEA. CDR3 in amino acids: CASSLGGHTQYF. DNA for the CDR3: TGTGCCAGCAGCTTAGGGGGTCATACGCAGTATTTT.

V is TRBV18 and J is TRBJ1-6, with D uncertain. This CDR3 is built from 15 residues. V gave up 5 bases and J gave up 5 bases, with 13 bases separating them. Germline CDR1 is KGHSH and CDR2 is LQKENI. CDR3 bases: TGTGCCAGCTCAGACGGGGTTAGAGATAATTCACCCCTCCACTTT. Its protein is CASSDGVRDNSPLHF.

Concerning this clone: An end of the junction does not agree with germline; a read error may underlie this. This specimen includes other DNA sequences encoding the same CDR3. The chain has TRBV7-2 and TRBJ2-1; D could derive from TRBD1 or TRBD2 (5 bases each). The germline V gene encodes CDR1 SGHTA and CDR2 FQGNSA. The CDR3 covers 15 residues. In DNA form, the CDR3 reads TGTGCCAGCAGCCCTCCGGGACGCCCAAACAATGAACAGTTCTTC. This encodes CASSPPGRPNNEQFF. Looking up the rest from reference TRBV7-2 and TRBJ2-1 gives the full variable domain: GAGVSQSPSNKVTEKGKDVELRCDPISGHTALYWYRQSLGQGLEFLIYFQGNSAPDKSGLPSDRFSAERTGGSVSTLTIQRTQQEDSAVYLCASSPPGRPNNEQFFGPGTRLTVL.

CDR3 residues: CASRKGATSGRARGNEQFF. CDR3 DNA: TGTGCCAGCAGGAAGGGGGCTACTAGCGGGAGGGCCCGGGGCAATGAGCAGTTCTTC. The chain carries TRBV7-2 and TRBJ2-1; 13 nucleotides line up with TRBD2. V shed 6 bases and J 6 bases; nucleotides not matched to a gene: 17. The CDR3 has 19 amino acids. In germline, CDR1 is SGHTA, CDR2 FQGNSA.